Below are 15 T cell receptor beta chains sequenced from a single sample in a study of cytomegalovirus exposure and HLA in healthy donors. Primers included in the PCR were 60 Vbeta and 13 Jbeta primers. Data came from immunoSEQ multiplex PCR; TCRdb stores just in-frame clones and leaves some out. The sample consists of hundreds of thousands of clones, 70% to 80% of them appearing once. The sample consisted of PBMCs. The receptor source for this set is an older woman in good health and CMV-seropositive.

The V call is TRBV28, the J call TRBJ1-4; D perhaps matches TRBD1 (5 bases). The CDR3 totals 13 residues. Germline CDR1 and CDR2: MDHEN and SYDVKM. Trimming took 10 bases from V and 4 from J, leaving 13 bases between them. The CDR3 loop reads CANSRGINEKLFF. CDR3 sequence (DNA): TGTGCCAACTCGCGGGGGATTAATGAAAAACTGTTTTTT.

V and J are TRBV7-9 and TRBJ1-2; D is perhaps TRBD1 (5 bases). The CDR3 contains 15 residues. The germline V gene encodes CDR1 SEHNR and CDR2 FQNEAQ (reference sequence). Between the trimmed V and J ends, which lost 5 bases and 3 bases, there was a span of 16 bases. The CDR3 spells CASSAALGADYGYTF. Here the CDR3 DNA reads TGTGCCAGCAGCGCCGCTTTAGGGGCGGACTATGGCTACACCTTC.

This chain links TRBV11-3 with TRBJ2-5; the match to TRBD1 covers 7 bases. The assigned J gene may be wrong: the sequence end matches TRBJ2-7 better. Germline V lookup: CDR1 SGHNT, CDR2 YENEEA. The CDR3 extends over 14 amino acids. The CDR3: CASSPTGDSGEQYF. CDR3 DNA: TGTGCCAGCAGCCCAACCGGGGACAGCGGCGAGCAGTACTTC.

The J gene is TRBJ1-1, the V gene TRBV10-3, with D unclear. Per germline, CDR1 ENHRY and CDR2 SYGVKD. This CDR3 is 13 amino acids long. The CDR3, as DNA: TGTGCTACTACCCCCGGATGGGTCACTGAAGCTTTCTTT. Translated: CATTPGWVTEAFF.

This clone was seen once. V gene TRBV7-3 combines with J gene TRBJ1-1; D not certain. V was trimmed by 5 bases and J by 1 base, leaving 17 bases between them. Germline V lookup: CDR1 SGHTA, CDR2 FQGTGA. The CDR3 extends over 16 amino acids. In DNA form, the CDR3 reads TGTGCCAGCAGCCCCCATTCCTCGCTAGGGAACACTGAAGCTTTCTTT. Translation gives CASSPHSSLGNTEAFF.

The J gene is TRBJ1-3, the V gene TRBV9; unclear D gene. CDR1 is SGDLS, CDR2 YYNGEE, per germline. The CDR3 sequence is 16 residues long. Trimming removed 0 bases at V and 4 bases at J, with 14 bases between. The CDR3 DNA follows: TGTGCCAGCAGCGTAGGGTCTGACCAGACAGGAAACACCATATATTTT. Translation: CASSVGSDQTGNTIYF. The full variable domain, completed using reference TRBV9 and TRBJ1-3, is DSGVTQTPKHLITATGQRVTLRCSPRSGDLSVYWYQQSLDQGLQFLIQYYNGEERAKGNILERFSAQQFPDLHSELNLSSLELGDSALYFCASSVGSDQTGNTIYFGEGSWLTVV.

This clone has a single count. V and J are TRBV7-2 and TRBJ2-1; TRBD2 matches at 7 bases. Trimming took 4 bases from V and 7 from J; bases not matched to a gene: 10. The CDR3 has 15 amino acids. Germline values: CDR1 SGHTA, CDR2 FQGNSA. The CDR3 loop reads CASSSTSRRFNEQFF. The CDR3 DNA is TGTGCCAGCAGCTCGACTAGCCGGAGGTTTAATGAGCAGTTCTTC.

The chain combines TRBV28 with TRBJ1-3; unclear D gene. The CDR3 runs 14 residues. Germline V lookup: CDR1 MDHEN, CDR2 SYDVKM. Trimming cost V 2 bases and J 4 bases, with 9 bases left between them. The CDR3 DNA follows: TGTGCCAGCAGTTTAGGCAGATCGGGAAACACCATATATTTT. Its translation: CASSLGRSGNTIYF.

V is TRBV5-4 and J is TRBJ2-1; 11 bases line up with TRBD2. Germline CDR1 reads SGHNT; CDR2 reads YYREEE (reference sequence). This CDR3 is built from 16 residues. The ends lost 3 bases at V and 5 bases at J; junction bases unmatched: 7. CDR3 nucleotides: TGTGCCAGCAGCTCCAGGACTAGCGGGTTACACAATGAGCAGTTCTTC. Protein: CASSSRTSGLHNEQFF.

The rearrangement joins TRBV15 to TRBJ1-5, with D possibly TRBD1 on 5 matching bases. V was pared by 0 bases and J by 0 bases, with 12 bases between. The CDR3 runs to 17 residues. Germline V CDR1 and CDR2: LNHNV, YYDKDF (reference sequence). The CDR3 spells CATSRDIVTDSNQPQHF. CDR3 coding DNA: TGTGCCACCAGCAGAGATATTGTGACAGATAGCAATCAGCCCCAGCATTTT.

This clone showed up just a few times. The rearrangement joins TRBV28 to TRBJ2-1; perhaps TRBD1 as D (6 bases). CDR3 length: 14 residues. V was pared by 6 bases and J by 8 bases, with 17 bases between. Germline V gene lookup returns CDR1 MDHEN and CDR2 SYDVKM. The CDR3 sequence: CASRWGPGSHEQFF. DNA for the CDR3: TGTGCCAGCAGATGGGGGCCCGGTAGCCATGAGCAGTTCTTC.

Turning to this clone: In the same sample, other DNA sequences code for this CDR3. The rearrangement joins TRBV6-6 to TRBJ2-1; 10 nucleotides match TRBD1. Germline V gene sequence: CDR1 MNHNY, CDR2 SVGAGI (reference sequence). The CDR3 extends over 14 amino acids. V dropped 6 bases and J dropped 8; count of bases not matched to a gene: 7. In DNA, the CDR3 is TGTGCCAGCAGAGGACAGGGGGGGCGCGATGAGCAGTTCTTC. Protein: CASRGQGGRDEQFF.

This clone was counted a single time. At the DNA level, this CDR3 is encoded by other sequences in the same sample as well. The chain links TRBV28 to TRBJ2-7; TRBD1 aligns across 8 bases. The V and J ends lost 10 bases and 4 bases, in that order; junction bases with no gene match: 12. Germline CDR1 reads MDHEN; CDR2 reads SYDVKM. The CDR3 loop spans 14 amino acids. The CDR3 spells CATVPPGQAYEQYF. The CDR3 DNA sequence: TGTGCCACCGTACCGCCGGGACAGGCTTACGAGCAGTACTTC.

The V call is TRBV7-8, the J call TRBJ1-2; D call uncertain. Germline CDR1 SGHVS, CDR2 FQNEAQ. The CDR3 spans 14 residues. V was cut by 5 bases and J by 7 bases, with 17 bases left in between. CDR3 sequence: CASSPVGVEAGYTF. The CDR3 DNA is TGTGCCAGCAGCCCCGTCGGGGTAGAGGCTGGCTACACCTTC.

There are a few counts of this clone. The chain combines TRBV21-1 with TRBJ2-4; the table's D call, TRBD2, was not checked against the DNA. TRBV21-1 is given as a pseudogene. The CDR3 sequence is 15 residues long. The CDR3 loop reads CASSRLAGPKNIQYF. CDR3 nucleotides: TGTGCCAGCAGCAGACTAGCGGGACCCAAAAACATTCAGTACTTC.